This record concerns one T cell receptor beta chain sequence. The data were obtained in a study of TIL therapy for anti-PD-1-resistant metastatic lung cancer. The libraries were made with immunoSEQ v3. Clones were sequenced by immunoSEQ multiplex PCR, and TCRdb holds only the in-frame ones, with some missing. The sample has about 100,000 clones, roughly 65% seen once. The junction had 12 bases not matched to a gene; V was cut back by 6 bases and J by 4 bases. This CDR3 comprises 18 residues. The germline gives CDR1 MNHEY, CDR2 SVGEGT. Noted time point: pre-treatment sample, taken before nivolumab and TIL therapy. Tumor tissue came from excised metastases, mostly pleural nodules or supraclavicular lymph nodes.

The receptor was isolated from a person aged 25 to 80 with non-small cell lung cancer. The source material was tumor tissue, sampled at baseline. The chain recombines TRBV6-2 or TRBV6-3 with TRBJ2-6, with 10 bases aligning to TRBD2. The CDR3 sequence is CASRPIAGGPEGANVLTF. DNA of the CDR3: TGTGCCAGCAGGCCTATAGCGGGGGGCCCTGAGGGGGCCAACGTCCTGACTTTC.